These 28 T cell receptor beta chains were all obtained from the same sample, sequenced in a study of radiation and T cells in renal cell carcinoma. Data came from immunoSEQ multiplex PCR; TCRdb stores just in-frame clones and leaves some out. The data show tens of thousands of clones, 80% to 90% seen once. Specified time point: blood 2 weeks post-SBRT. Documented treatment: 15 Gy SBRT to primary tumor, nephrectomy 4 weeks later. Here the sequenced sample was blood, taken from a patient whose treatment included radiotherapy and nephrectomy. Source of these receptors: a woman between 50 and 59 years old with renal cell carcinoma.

The CDR3 bases are TGTGCCAGCAGCTTAGGCAGTGAAAAACTGTTTTTT. This sequence encodes CASSLGSEKLFF. The J gene is TRBJ1-4, the V gene TRBV11-2; unclear D gene. The CDR3 runs 12 residues. The germline V gene encodes CDR1 SGHAT and CDR2 FQNNGV. With 1 base removed from V and 7 bases from J, the gap between germline ends came to 4 bases.

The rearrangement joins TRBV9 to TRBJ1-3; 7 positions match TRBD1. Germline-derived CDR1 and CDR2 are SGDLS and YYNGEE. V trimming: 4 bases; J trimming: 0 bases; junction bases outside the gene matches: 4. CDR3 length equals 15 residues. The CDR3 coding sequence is TGTGCCAGCAGCACGGGACAGAACTCTGGAAACACCATATATTTT. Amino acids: CASSTGQNSGNTIYF.

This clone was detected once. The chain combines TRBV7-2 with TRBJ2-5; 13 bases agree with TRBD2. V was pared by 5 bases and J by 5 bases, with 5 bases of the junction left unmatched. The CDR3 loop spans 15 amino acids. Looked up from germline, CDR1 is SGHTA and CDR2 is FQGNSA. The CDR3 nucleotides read TGTGCCAGCAGCCGGACTAGCGGGAGTGTGGAGACCCAGTACTTC. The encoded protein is CASSRTSGSVETQYF. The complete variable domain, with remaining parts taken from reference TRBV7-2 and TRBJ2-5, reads GAGVSQSPSNKVTEKGKDVELRCDPISGHTALYWYRQSLGQGLEFLIYFQGNSAPDKSGLPSDRFSAERTGGSVSTLTIQRTQQEDSAVYLCASSRTSGSVETQYFGPGTRLLVL.

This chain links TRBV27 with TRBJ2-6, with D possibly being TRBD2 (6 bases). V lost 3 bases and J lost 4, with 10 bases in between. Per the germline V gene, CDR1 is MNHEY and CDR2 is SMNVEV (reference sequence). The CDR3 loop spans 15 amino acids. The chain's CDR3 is CASSLGGRGANVLTF. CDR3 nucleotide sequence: TGTGCCAGCAGTTTGGGGGGAAGGGGGGCCAACGTCCTGACTTTC. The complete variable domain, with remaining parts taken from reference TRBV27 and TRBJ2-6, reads EAQVTQNPRYLITVTGKKLTVTCSQNMNHEYMSWYRQDPGLGLRQIYYSMNVEVTDKGDVPEGYKVSRKEKRNFPLILESPSPNQTSLYFCASSLGGRGANVLTFGAGSRLTVL.

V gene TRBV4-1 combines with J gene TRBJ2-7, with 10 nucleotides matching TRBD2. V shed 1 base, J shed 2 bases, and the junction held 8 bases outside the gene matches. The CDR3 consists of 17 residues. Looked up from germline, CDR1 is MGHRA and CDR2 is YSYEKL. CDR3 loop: CASSQGVLAGGPYEQYF. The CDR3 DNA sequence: TGCGCCAGCAGCCAAGGGGTTTTAGCGGGGGGACCCTACGAGCAGTACTTC.

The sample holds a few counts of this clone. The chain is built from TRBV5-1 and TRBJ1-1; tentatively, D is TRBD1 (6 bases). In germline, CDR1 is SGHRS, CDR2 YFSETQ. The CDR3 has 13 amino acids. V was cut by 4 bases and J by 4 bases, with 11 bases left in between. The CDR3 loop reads CASSRDRSTEAFF. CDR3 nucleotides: TGCGCCAGCAGCCGAGACAGGTCCACTGAAGCTTTCTTT.

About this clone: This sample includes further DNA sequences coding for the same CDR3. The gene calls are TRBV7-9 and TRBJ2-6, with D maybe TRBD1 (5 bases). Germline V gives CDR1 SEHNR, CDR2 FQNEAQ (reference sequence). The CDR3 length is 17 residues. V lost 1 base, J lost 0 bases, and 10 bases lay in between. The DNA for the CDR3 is TGTGCCAGCAGCTTAGGGCAGGGCGTCTCTGGGGCCAACGTCCTGACTTTC. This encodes CASSLGQGVSGANVLTF.

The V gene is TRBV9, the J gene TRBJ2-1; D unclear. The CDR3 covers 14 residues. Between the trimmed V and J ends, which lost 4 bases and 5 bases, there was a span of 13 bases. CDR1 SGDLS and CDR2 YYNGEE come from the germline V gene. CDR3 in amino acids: CASSLTPNDNEQFF. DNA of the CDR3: TGTGCCAGCAGCCTAACTCCCAATGACAATGAGCAGTTCTTC.

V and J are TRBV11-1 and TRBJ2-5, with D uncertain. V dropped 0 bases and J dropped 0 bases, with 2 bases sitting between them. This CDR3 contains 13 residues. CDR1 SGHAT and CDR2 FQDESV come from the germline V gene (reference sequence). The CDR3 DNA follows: TGTGCCAGCAGCTTAGCGTACCAAGAGACCCAGTACTTC. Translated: CASSLAYQETQYF.

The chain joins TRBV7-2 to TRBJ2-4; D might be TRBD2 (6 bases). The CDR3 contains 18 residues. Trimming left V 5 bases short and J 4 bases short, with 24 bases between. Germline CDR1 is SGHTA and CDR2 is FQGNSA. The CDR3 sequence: CASSQGWPSRRVKNIQYF. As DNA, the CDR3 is TGTGCCAGCAGCCAGGGTTGGCCTTCTAGGAGGGTGAAAAACATTCAGTACTTC.

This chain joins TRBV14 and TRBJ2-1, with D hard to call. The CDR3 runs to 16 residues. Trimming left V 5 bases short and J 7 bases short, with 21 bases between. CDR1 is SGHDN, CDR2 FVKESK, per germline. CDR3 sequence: CASSMGYALVSNEQFF. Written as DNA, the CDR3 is TGTGCCAGCAGCATGGGATATGCGCTCGTTTCAAATGAGCAGTTCTTC.

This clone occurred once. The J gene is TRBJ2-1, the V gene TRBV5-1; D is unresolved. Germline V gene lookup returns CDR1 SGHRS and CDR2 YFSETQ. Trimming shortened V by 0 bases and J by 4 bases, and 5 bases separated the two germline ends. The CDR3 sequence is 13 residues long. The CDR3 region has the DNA TGCGCCAGCAGCTTGGATGTTTACAATGAGCAGTTCTTC. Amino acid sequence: CASSLDVYNEQFF.

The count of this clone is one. CDR3 DNA: TGTGCCAGCAGCCAACCCGGGGGGGCGGAGACCCAGTACTTC. Translating it yields CASSQPGGAETQYF. V usage is TRBV7-2 and J usage is TRBJ2-5; 8 nucleotides align to TRBD2. The CDR3 loop spans 14 amino acids. V was clipped by 5 bases and J by 5 bases; unmatched bases: 7. Germline CDR1 is SGHTA and CDR2 is FQGNSA.

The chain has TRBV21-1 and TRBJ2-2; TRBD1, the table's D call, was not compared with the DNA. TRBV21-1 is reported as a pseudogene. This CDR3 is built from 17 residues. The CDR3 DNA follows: TGTGCCAGCAGCAAGTCGGGACAGGGAAAGAACACCGGGGAGCTGTTTTTT. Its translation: CASSKSGQGKNTGELFF.

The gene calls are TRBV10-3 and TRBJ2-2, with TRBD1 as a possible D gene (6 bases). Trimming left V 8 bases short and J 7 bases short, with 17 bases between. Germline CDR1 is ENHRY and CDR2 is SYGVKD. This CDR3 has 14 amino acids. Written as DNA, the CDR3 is TGTGCCATCGCGCGCGCAGGGGATGGCGGGGAGCTGTTTTTT. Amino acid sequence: CAIARAGDGGELFF.

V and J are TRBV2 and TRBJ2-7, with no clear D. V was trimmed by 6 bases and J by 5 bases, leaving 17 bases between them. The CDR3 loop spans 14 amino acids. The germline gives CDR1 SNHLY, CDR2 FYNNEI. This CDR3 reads CASSIYGTGNEQYF. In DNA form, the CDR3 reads TGTGCCAGCAGCATATACGGAACTGGGAACGAGCAGTACTTC.

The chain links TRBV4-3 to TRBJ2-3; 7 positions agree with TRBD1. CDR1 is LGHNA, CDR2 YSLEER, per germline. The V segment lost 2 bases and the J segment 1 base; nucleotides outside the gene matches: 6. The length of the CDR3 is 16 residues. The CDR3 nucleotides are TGCGCCAGCAGCCAAACGACAGGGTCCCGCACAGATACGCAGTATTTT. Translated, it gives CASSQTTGSRTDTQYF.

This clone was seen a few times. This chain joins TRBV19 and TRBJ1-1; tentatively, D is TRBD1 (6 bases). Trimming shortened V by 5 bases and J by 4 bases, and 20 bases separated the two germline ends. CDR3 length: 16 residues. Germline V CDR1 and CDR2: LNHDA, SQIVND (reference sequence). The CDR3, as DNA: TGTGCCAGTAGTCCCCGGGTGTGGGGGCGAGGCACTGAAGCTTTCTTT. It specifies CASSPRVWGRGTEAFF.

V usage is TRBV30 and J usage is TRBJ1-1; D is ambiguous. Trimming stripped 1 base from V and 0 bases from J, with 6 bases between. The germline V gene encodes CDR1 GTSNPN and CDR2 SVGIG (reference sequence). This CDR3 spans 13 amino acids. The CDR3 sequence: CAWSAELNTEAFF. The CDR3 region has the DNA TGTGCCTGGAGTGCAGAGCTGAACACTGAAGCTTTCTTT.

In DNA, the CDR3 is TGTGCCAGCAGCCAGGGATCTGCACAAGAGACCCAGTACTTC. Translating it yields CASSQGSAQETQYF. The chain recombines TRBV5-5 with TRBJ2-5; D is perhaps TRBD1 (5 bases). CDR3 length: 14 residues. CDR1 SGHKS and CDR2 YYEKEE come from the germline V gene (reference sequence). The V end was cut by 4 bases, the J end by 2 bases, with 12 bases between.

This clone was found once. CDR3 nucleotide sequence: TGTGCCAGCTCACCGGAACAACCTGGAAACACCATATATTTT. Translated: CASSPEQPGNTIYF. The chain carries TRBV18 and TRBJ1-3, with unresolved D. The germline V gene encodes CDR1 KGHSH and CDR2 LQKENI. There are 14 residues in the CDR3. Trimming pared 3 bases from V and 2 bases from J, leaving 8 bases between. The entire variable domain, with the rest obtained from reference TRBV18 and TRBJ1-3, is as follows: NAGVMQNPRHLVRRRGQEARLRCSPMKGHSHVYWYRQLPEEGLKFMVYLQKENIIDESGMPKERFSAEFPKEGPSILRIQQVVRGDSAAYFCASSPEQPGNTIYFGEGSWLTVV.

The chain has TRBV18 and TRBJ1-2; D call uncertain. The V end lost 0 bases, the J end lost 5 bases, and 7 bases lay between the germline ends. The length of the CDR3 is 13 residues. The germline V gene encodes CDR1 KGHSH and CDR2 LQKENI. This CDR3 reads CASSPPSRYGYTF. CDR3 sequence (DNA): TGTGCCAGCTCACCACCCTCGAGATATGGCTACACCTTC. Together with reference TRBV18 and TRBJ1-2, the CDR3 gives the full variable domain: NAGVMQNPRHLVRRRGQEARLRCSPMKGHSHVYWYRQLPEEGLKFMVYLQKENIIDESGMPKERFSAEFPKEGPSILRIQQVVRGDSAAYFCASSPPSRYGYTFGSGTRLTVV.

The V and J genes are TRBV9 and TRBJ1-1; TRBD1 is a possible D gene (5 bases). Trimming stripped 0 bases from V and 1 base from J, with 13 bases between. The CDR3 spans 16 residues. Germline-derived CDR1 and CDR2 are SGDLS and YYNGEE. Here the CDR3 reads CASSVEGRLENTEAFF. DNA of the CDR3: TGTGCCAGCAGCGTAGAGGGGCGATTGGAGAACACTGAAGCTTTCTTT.

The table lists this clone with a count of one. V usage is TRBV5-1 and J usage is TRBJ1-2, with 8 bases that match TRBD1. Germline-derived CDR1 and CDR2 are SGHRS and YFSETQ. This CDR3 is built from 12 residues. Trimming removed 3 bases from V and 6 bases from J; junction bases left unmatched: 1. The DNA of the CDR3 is TGCGCCAGCAGCTCGACAGGGGATGGCTACACCTTC. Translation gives CASSSTGDGYTF. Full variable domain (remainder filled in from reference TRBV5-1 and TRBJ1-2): KAGVTQTPRYLIKTRGQQVTLSCSPISGHRSVSWYQQTPGQGLQFLFEYFSETQRNKGNFPGRFSGRQFSNSRSEMNVSTLELGDSALYLCASSSTGDGYTFGSGTRLTVV.

CDR3: CASSVRLAGEYNEQFF. The CDR3 DNA is TGTGCCAGCAGCGTACGTTTAGCGGGGGAGTACAATGAGCAGTTCTTC. This sequence joins TRBV9 and TRBJ2-1; TRBD2 matches 9 bases. The CDR3 extends over 16 amino acids. The V gene's germline CDR1 is SGDLS and CDR2 YYNGEE. V gave up 1 base and J gave up 4 bases; unmatched junction bases: 6.

CDR3 loop: CASSVEGNEQFF. For the CDR3, the DNA is TGTGCCAGCAGCGTAGAAGGAAATGAGCAGTTCTTC. The V call is TRBV9, the J call TRBJ2-1; no definite D call. Germline CDR1 SGDLS, CDR2 YYNGEE. The CDR3 consists of 12 residues. The ends were cut back, 0 bases at V and 7 bases at J, with 5 bases in the middle.

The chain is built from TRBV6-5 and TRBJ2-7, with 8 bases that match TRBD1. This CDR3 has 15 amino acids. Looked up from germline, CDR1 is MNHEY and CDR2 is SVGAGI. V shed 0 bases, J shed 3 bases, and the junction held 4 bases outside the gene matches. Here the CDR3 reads CASSYSGTGDYEQYF. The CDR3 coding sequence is TGTGCCAGCAGTTACTCGGGGACAGGTGACTACGAGCAGTACTTC.

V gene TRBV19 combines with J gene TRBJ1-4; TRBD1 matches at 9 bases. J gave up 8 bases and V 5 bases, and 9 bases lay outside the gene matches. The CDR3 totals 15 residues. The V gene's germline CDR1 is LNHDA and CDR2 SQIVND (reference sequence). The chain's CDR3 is CASSDVQGAGEKLFF. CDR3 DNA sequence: TGTGCCAGTAGTGATGTACAGGGGGCAGGAGAAAAACTGTTTTTT.